This T cell receptor (beta chain) was recorded in a study of T cells after yellow fever vaccination. Points from the study as a whole: At 95% to 98% for CD4 and about 88% for CD8, most primary-vaccination clones showed up again after the booster.

A universal primer site and UMIs were added as TCR cDNA was made by 5'RACE template switching. TCRdb re-called the 5' RACE reads through MiXCR, storing one row per CDR3 protein. The data show more than 110,000 distinct CDR3 sequences, with about 7% seen just once and approximately 0.61% held by the top ten. This clonotype appeared a few times. Its target is unknown. With 5 bases removed from V and 4 bases from J, the gap between germline ends came to 7 bases. The germline CDR1 and CDR2 sequences are SGHTA and FQGNSA. The CDR3 sequence is 12 residues long. The rearrangement uses TRBV7-2 and TRBJ2-3; no clear D gene. The sequencing here drew on CD4+ T cells sorted from PBMCs, taken 10 days after the yellow fever booster vaccination. This TCR derives from a man younger than 40 who received the YFV17D yellow fever vaccine. CDR3 nucleotides: TGTGCCAGCAGCCAATCCTCAGATACGCAGTATTTT. This translates into CASSQSSDTQYF.